The 9 T cell receptor beta chains presented below share a single source sample, sequenced in a study of graft-versus-host responses after intestinal transplantation. Profiled with immunoSEQ multiplex PCR; TCRdb holds only in-frame clones, not every one. The table shows just over 20,000 clones, with nearly 90% occurring only once. Sample: PBMCs, taken around 68 days after intestinal transplantation. Receptors were obtained from a human patient who received an intestinal transplant, so some T cells may come from the graft donor.

The chain employs TRBV9 and TRBJ2-7, with TRBD2 identical over 8 bases. Germline-derived CDR1 and CDR2 are SGDLS and YYNGEE. The CDR3 loop spans 14 amino acids. V was clipped by 4 bases and J by 4 bases; unmatched bases: 7. CDR3 residues: CASSPRGGGYEQYF. In nucleotides, the CDR3 is TGTGCCAGCAGCCCCCGGGGGGGAGGGTACGAGCAGTACTTC.

The genes are TRBV18 and TRBJ2-3; TRBD1 agrees at 9 bases. Germline V gene sequence: CDR1 KGHSH, CDR2 LQKENI. The CDR3 sequence is 15 residues long. V was pared by 3 bases and J by 3 bases, with 4 bases of the junction left unmatched. The CDR3 DNA sequence: TGTGCCAGCTCACCGGGGACAGGGCGGACAGATACGCAGTATTTT. It specifies CASSPGTGRTDTQYF.

The rearrangement uses TRBV7-9 and TRBJ1-3; unclear D gene. V lost 1 base and J lost 1, with 5 bases in between. CDR3 size: 14 residues. Looked up from germline, CDR1 is SEHNR and CDR2 is FQNEAQ (reference sequence). This chain's CDR3 is CASSLGQSGNTIYF. The CDR3 DNA is TGTGCCAGCAGCTTAGGACAATCTGGAAACACCATATATTTT.

This clone has more than one count but fewer than ten. This chain links TRBV6-6 with TRBJ1-1; TRBD1 matches 8 bases. This CDR3 is built from 12 residues. Germline V gives CDR1 MNHNY, CDR2 SVGAGI (reference sequence). J lost 7 bases, V lost 6 bases, and 4 bases had no gene match. The CDR3 coding sequence is TGTGCCAGCAGCCACGGACAGGGTGAAGCTTTCTTT. It encodes CASSHGQGEAFF.

The gene calls are TRBV7-9 and TRBJ2-7; D is tentatively TRBD1 or TRBD2 (5 bases each). The CDR3 has 16 residues. CDR1 is SEHNR and CDR2 is FQNEAQ in the germline V gene (reference sequence). With 5 bases removed from V and 3 bases from J, the gap between germline ends came to 20 bases. The CDR3 DNA follows: TGTGCCAGCAGCCCCGCCAGGGTGGGGGAAATCTACGAGCAGTACTTC. Protein: CASSPARVGEIYEQYF.

This chain connects TRBV6-1 to TRBJ2-7; a possible D gene is TRBD2 (5 bases). The CDR3 contains 14 residues. The germline V gene encodes CDR1 MNHNS and CDR2 SASEGT. V was trimmed by 4 bases and J by 2 bases, leaving 12 bases between them. The CDR3 nucleotides are TGTGCCAGCAGTGTCTGGACTGGTCCCTACGAGCAGTACTTC. Translated, it gives CASSVWTGPYEQYF.

V gene TRBV7-9 combines with J gene TRBJ1-6; D is uncertain. This CDR3 is built from 15 residues. V lost 1 base to trimming and J lost 10 bases, with 14 bases between them. In germline, CDR1 is SEHNR, CDR2 FQNEAQ (reference sequence). As DNA, the CDR3 is TGTGCCAGCAGCTTAGTACAGAGTTCGTCCTCACCCCTCCACTTT. This sequence encodes CASSLVQSSSSPLHF.

The chain links TRBV30 to TRBJ1-6; D not certain. This CDR3 has 17 residues. Germline V gene sequence: CDR1 GTSNPN, CDR2 SVGIG (reference sequence). With 0 bases removed from V and 0 bases from J, the gap between germline ends came to 12 bases. CDR3 in DNA: TGTGCCTGGAGTGTAAGGTCAGCGATCTCCTATAATTCACCCCTCCACTTT. Protein product: CAWSVRSAISYNSPLHF.

The CDR3 here is CAWKRVAGGRNEQFF. CDR3 nucleotides: TGTGCCTGGAAGAGGGTAGCGGGGGGGCGAAATGAGCAGTTCTTC. This chain links TRBV30 with TRBJ2-1; TRBD2 matches 11 bases. V trimming: 4 bases; J trimming: 7 bases; junction bases outside the gene matches: 9. Germline V gene sequence: CDR1 GTSNPN, CDR2 SVGIG (reference sequence). This CDR3 comprises 15 residues.